This TCR beta chain emerged from a study of shared clonotypes between healthy human individuals. Study results and caveats: Measured sharing among donors was expected to vary with sequencing depth.

Several immunoSEQ plates held equal portions of the genomic DNA taken from each subset. The data were produced by immunoSEQ multiplex PCR, yet TCRdb's version contains in-frame clones alone and is incomplete. Among about 2 million clones listed, approximately 95% were seen once. A single count supports this clone. What it recognizes is unknown. CDR3 size: 15 residues. V shed 5 bases and J shed 0 bases, with 10 bases lying between them. The germline V gene has CDR1 SNHLY and CDR2 FYNNEI. The V gene is TRBV2, the J gene TRBJ1-4; D remains ambiguous. The specimen sequenced was naive CD4+ T cells sorted from blood. Indicated subset: CD45RA+ positively selected. This clonotype originated in a man between 18 and 29 years old in good health. The CDR3 nucleotides read TGTGCCAGCAGTCCACCGGTACCAACTAATGAAAAACTGTTTTTT. Protein product: CASSPPVPTNEKLFF.